This T cell receptor beta chain is from a study of T cell responses to AZD1222 COVID-19 vaccine. Study observations and caveats: In all cases, repertoires were sampled only after the peak T cell response. Distributed over spike, vaccine-associated CD4 TCRs predominated at 160-218 and 743-854.

Method: immunoSEQ multiplex PCR; TCRdb's copy keeps in-frame clones and lacks some. The table shows about 140,000 clones, with around 90% occurring only once. In regard to this clone: Its specificity is not known.

This CDR3 contains 12 residues. Germline CDR1 is ENHRY and CDR2 is SYGVKD. V shed 8 bases and J shed 4 bases, with 11 bases lying between them. Both about-4-week and about-12-week second-dose recipients were combined. This chain connects TRBV10-3 to TRBJ1-1, with D possibly matching TRBD1 (5 bases). This sample comprised peripheral blood, obtained 28 days after the second AZD1222 dose. This receptor was identified in an adult who received the AZD1222 COVID-19 vaccine. CDR3 coding DNA: TGTGCCATCGGGGATACAGGCACTGAAGCTTTCTTT. It translates to CAIGDTGTEAFF.